A single sample gave rise to the 4 T cell receptor beta chains below, sequenced in a study of blood T cells in healthy people across ages. A second PCR of roughly 7 to 11 cycles used a sample-barcoded 5' primer and a J-beta primer mix. TCRdb recomputed calls from the 5' RACE reads with MiXCR, one row per CDR3 protein. The table shows hundreds of thousands of distinct CDR3 sequences, with 25% occurring only once. This same sample was also taken into another study, of T cells of mothers and their children.

Sequencing used blood. These receptors all stem from a boy aged 5 to 17 in good health.

This clonotype was seen a handful of times. V usage is TRBV20-1 and J usage is TRBJ2-7; 10 positions match TRBD2. CDR3 length equals 13 residues. Germline V gives CDR1 DFQATT, CDR2 SNEGSKA (reference sequence). Trimming at V came to 5 bases and at J to 7 bases, leaving 8 bases not matched to a gene. DNA of the CDR3: TGCAGTGCTCTACTAGCGGGGTCGAGGGAGCAGTACTTC. The encoded protein is CSALLAGSREQYF.

The rearrangement links TRBV19 to TRBJ2-5, with D perhaps matching TRBD2 (5 bases). The CDR3 spans 14 residues. The germline CDR1 and CDR2 sequences are LNHDA and SQIVND (reference sequence). Deletions cut 6 bases from V and 1 base from J, with 12 bases between. In nucleotides, the CDR3 is TGTGCCAGTAGCCCTTTAGCGTTCCAAGAGACCCAGTACTTC. Its translation is CASSPLAFQETQYF. The full variable domain, its missing parts supplied by reference TRBV19 and TRBJ2-5, is DGGITQSPKYLFRKEGQNVTLSCEQNLNHDAMYWYRQDPGQGLRLIYYSQIVNDFQKGDIAEGYSVSREKKESFPLTVTSAQKNPTAFYLCASSPLAFQETQYFGPGTRLLVL.

In DNA, the CDR3 is TGTGCCACCAGCAGAGAGGGTCCCGGGGAGCTGTTTTTT. Translation gives CATSREGPGELFF. The chain couples TRBV15 to TRBJ2-2, with D uncertain. Germline-derived CDR1 and CDR2 are LNHNV and YYDKDF (reference sequence). The CDR3 runs 13 residues. V lost 0 bases and J lost 6, with 5 bases in between.

The chain links TRBV12-3 or TRBV12-4 to TRBJ2-1, with D possibly being TRBD2 (5 bases). Deletions cut 3 bases from V and 1 base from J, with 10 bases between. The CDR3 has 15 residues. CDR3: CASSFQSGSYNEQFF. In nucleotides, the CDR3 is TGTGCCAGCAGTTTTCAGAGCGGTTCCTACAATGAGCAGTTCTTC.